This T cell receptor (beta chain) came from a study of blood T cell repertoires in COVID-19. Across the study: Samples came from the United States, Italy and Spain, spanning acute and convalescent COVID-19. From T cells, B-cell-depleted T cells, or PBMCs came the material, which was cDNA or gDNA.

Sequencing used immunoSEQ multiplex PCR; TCRdb keeps in-frame clones, though not all of them. This table holds some 38,000 clones, around 74% found once. Patients in Seattle were enrolled during active infection, then followed longitudinally. Sequencing was carried out using peripheral blood. The clonotype was recovered from a man aged 65 to 85 with COVID-19, enrolled during active disease.

The chain's CDR3 is CASSGDFGGQFF. The CDR3 DNA reads TGTGCCAGCAGCGGGGACTTCGGCGGGCAGTTCTTC. V usage is TRBV9 and J usage is TRBJ2-1, with D possibly being TRBD2 (6 bases). Germline CDR1 is SGDLS and CDR2 is YYNGEE. The V end lost 3 bases, the J end lost 12 bases, and 13 bases lay between the germline ends. This CDR3 comprises 12 residues.